This T cell receptor beta chain appears in the sequencing data of a study of radiation and T cells in renal cell carcinoma. Study conclusions and caveats: No pretreatment tumor biopsies were available for baseline clonotypes.

This sample's time point: blood 2 weeks post-SBRT. Treatment described: 15 Gy SBRT to primary tumor, nephrectomy 4 weeks later. Using immunoSEQ multiplex PCR, the repertoire was profiled, and TCRdb retains in-frame clones only, with some absent. The table includes about 58,000 clones, around 77% detected once. The CDR3 loop spans 15 amino acids. Germline loops: CDR1 LNHDA, CDR2 SQIVND (reference sequence). Trimming removed 7 bases from V and 2 bases from J, with 15 bases in between. A note on this clone: The antigen remains unidentified.

The sequenced sample was blood, obtained from a patient whose treatment included radiotherapy and nephrectomy. The rearrangement links TRBV19 to TRBJ1-3; no definite D call. The source is a man in his sixties with renal cell carcinoma. The CDR3 DNA reads as TGTGCCAGTACCCTCGAGTTCAGCCCTGGAAACACCATATATTTT. This codes for CASTLEFSPGNTIYF.